A single sample is the source of the 17 T cell receptor beta chains below, sequenced in a study of shared clonotypes between healthy human individuals. The assay was immunoSEQ multiplex PCR, and TCRdb's table has in-frame clones only and misses some. Counted here are millions of clones, about 92% occurring once; the ten biggest clones make up over 0.12%. Sequencing used naive CD4+ T cells sorted from blood. Subset described: CD45RA+ positively selected. The receptors originated from a man aged 18 to 29 in good health.

V is TRBV30 and J is TRBJ1-6; D is undetermined. The V end was cut by 2 bases, the J end by 0 bases, with 14 bases between. CDR1 GTSNPN and CDR2 SVGIG come from the germline V gene (reference sequence). This CDR3 is 17 amino acids long. CDR3 DNA sequence: TGTGCCTGGAGTTTCAGACGGGCTAGCTCCTATAATTCACCCCTCCACTTT. It specifies CAWSFRRASSYNSPLHF. Combining the CDR3 with reference TRBV30 and TRBJ1-6 gives the whole variable domain SQTIHQWPATLVQPVGSPLSLECTVEGTSNPNLYWYRQAAGRGLQLLFYSVGIGQISSEVPQNLSASRPQDRQFILSSKKLLLSDSGFYLCAWSFRRASSYNSPLHFGNGTRLTVT.

CDR3 nucleotides: TGTGCCAGCATTAGGACCGTTGGGGCCAACGTCCTGACTTTC. As protein: CASIRTVGANVLTF. The genes are TRBV6-1 and TRBJ2-6, with unresolved D. V lost 7 bases to trimming and J lost 3 bases, with 10 bases between them. Per the germline V gene, CDR1 is MNHNS and CDR2 is SASEGT. This CDR3 is 14 amino acids long.

On this clone: Distinct nucleotide sequences in the sample also encode this CDR3. DNA for the CDR3: TGCGCCAGCAGCTTGGAACCGGGGGCTTCCTACGAGCAGTACTTC. Its translation is CASSLEPGASYEQYF. V gene TRBV5-1 combines with J gene TRBJ2-7; tentatively, D is TRBD1 or TRBD2 (6 bases each). The ends were cut back, 0 bases at V and 1 base at J, with 11 bases in the middle. There are 15 residues in the CDR3. Germline V lookup: CDR1 SGHRS, CDR2 YFSETQ.

V gene TRBV19 combines with J gene TRBJ2-2; TRBD2 matches 10 bases. The CDR3 has 15 residues. CDR1 and CDR2 (germline): LNHDA, SQIVND (reference sequence). The CDR3 nucleotides are TGTGCTGCGGGGCCTAGCGGGAGATCGGCCGGGGAGCTGTTTTTT. Translating it yields CAAGPSGRSAGELFF. The entire variable domain, with the rest obtained from reference TRBV19 and TRBJ2-2, is as follows: DGGITQSPKYLFRKEGQNVTLSCEQNLNHDAMYWYRQDPGQGLRLIYYSQIVNDFQKGDIAEGYSVSREKKESFPLTVTSAQKNPTAFYLCAAGPSGRSAGELFFGEGSRLTVL.

The chain joins TRBV10-1 to TRBJ2-5; TRBD2 matches at 8 bases. V shed 3 bases and J 2 bases; nucleotides not matched to a gene: 11. This CDR3 region has 17 residues. The germline CDR1 and CDR2 sequences are WNHNN and SYGVQD (reference sequence). This CDR3 is CASSEGFGRGAQETQYF. The DNA of the CDR3 is TGCGCCAGCAGTGAAGGATTCGGGCGGGGGGCTCAAGAGACCCAGTACTTC.

J is TRBJ2-2 and V is TRBV12-5; D remains unclear. Trimming left V 3 bases short and J 3 bases short, with 8 bases between. The CDR3 sequence is 14 residues long. Germline loops: CDR1 LGHNT, CDR2 FRNRAP. CDR3 in amino acids: CASGLLTDTGELFF. CDR3 bases: TGTGCTAGTGGTTTATTAACCGACACCGGGGAGCTGTTTTTT.

Details on this clone: The junction shows a germline mismatch at one end, possibly a read error. The V gene is TRBV5-3, the J gene TRBJ2-7; 8 bases line up with TRBD2. TRBV5-3 is an open reading frame, and its role is uncertain. There are 11 residues in the CDR3. The CDR3: CARSQTSATNF. The CDR3 nucleotides are TGTGCCAGAAGCCAGACTAGCGCCACCAACTTC.

The V and J genes are TRBV18 and TRBJ2-1; the match to TRBD1 covers 11 bases. The CDR3 consists of 15 residues. Per germline, CDR1 KGHSH and CDR2 LQKENI. Losses at the gene ends were 4 bases for V and 5 bases for J; bases not matched to a gene: 4. CDR3 residues: CASSRDRGANNEQFF. The CDR3 DNA reads as TGTGCCAGCTCACGGGACAGGGGGGCCAACAATGAGCAGTTCTTC. Filled out from reference TRBV18 and TRBJ2-1, the complete variable domain reads NAGVMQNPRHLVRRRGQEARLRCSPMKGHSHVYWYRQLPEEGLKFMVYLQKENIIDESGMPKERFSAEFPKEGPSILRIQQVVRGDSAAYFCASSRDRGANNEQFFGPGTRLTVL.

Comment on this clone: Other DNA sequences in this sample translate to the same CDR3. The rearrangement links TRBV9 to TRBJ2-5; D gene unclear. V was trimmed by 0 bases and J by 5 bases, leaving 11 bases between them. This CDR3 contains 14 residues. The germline gives CDR1 SGDLS, CDR2 YYNGEE. This CDR3 is CASSVARGAETQYF. The CDR3, as DNA: TGTGCCAGCAGCGTAGCGAGAGGTGCGGAGACCCAGTACTTC.

This sequence joins TRBV30 and TRBJ1-4; possible D gene TRBD1, 5 bases. Deletions cut 4 bases from V and 2 bases from J, with 8 bases between. There are 13 residues in the CDR3. Germline V gene data show CDR1 as GTSNPN and CDR2 as SVGIG (reference sequence). The CDR3 reads CAWNWGTNEKLFF. The DNA of the CDR3 is TGTGCCTGGAATTGGGGGACTAATGAAAAACTGTTTTTT. Complete variable domain (other parts from reference TRBV30 and TRBJ1-4): SQTIHQWPATLVQPVGSPLSLECTVEGTSNPNLYWYRQAAGRGLQLLFYSVGIGQISSEVPQNLSASRPQDRQFILSSKKLLLSDSGFYLCAWNWGTNEKLFFGSGTQLSVL.

J is TRBJ1-1 and V is TRBV6-5; D uncertain. The CDR3 covers 15 residues. The germline CDR1 and CDR2 sequences are MNHEY and SVGAGI. The V gene lost 2 bases and the J gene lost 1 base, with 11 bases spanning the gap. The CDR3 sequence: CASSYVNFQNTEAFF. CDR3 bases: TGTGCCAGCAGTTACGTCAACTTCCAGAACACTGAAGCTTTCTTT.

The rearrangement uses TRBV7-9 and TRBJ2-7; 9 nucleotides agree with TRBD1. Germline loops: CDR1 SEHNR, CDR2 FQNEAQ (reference sequence). The V and J ends lost 5 bases and 7 bases, in that order; junction bases with no gene match: 15. This CDR3 spans 16 amino acids. For the CDR3, the DNA is TGTGCCAGCAGCCTTACCCCCGGGACAGGGTCTAAGGAGCAGTACTTC. Encoded protein: CASSLTPGTGSKEQYF.

The chain is built from TRBV5-1 and TRBJ2-4; tentatively, D is TRBD2 (6 bases). The CDR3 covers 15 residues. Germline V lookup: CDR1 SGHRS, CDR2 YFSETQ. Trimming left V 0 bases short and J 2 bases short, with 9 bases between. The CDR3 here is CASSLGGGSKNIQYF. DNA of the CDR3: TGCGCCAGCAGCTTGGGGGGAGGATCCAAAAACATTCAGTACTTC.

Worth noting for this clone: Additional DNA sequences in this sample encode the identical CDR3. The chain has TRBV7-2 and TRBJ1-2, with 9 nucleotides matching TRBD1. Germline V gives CDR1 SGHTA, CDR2 FQGNSA. With V trimmed by 5 bases and J by 4 bases, 2 bases remained unmatched. The CDR3 is made up of 13 amino acids. The CDR3 sequence: CASSRDRVYGYTF. CDR3 nucleotide sequence: TGTGCCAGCAGCAGGGACAGGGTCTATGGCTACACCTTC. The variable domain in full, completed from reference TRBV7-2 and TRBJ1-2, reads GAGVSQSPSNKVTEKGKDVELRCDPISGHTALYWYRQSLGQGLEFLIYFQGNSAPDKSGLPSDRFSAERTGGSVSTLTIQRTQQEDSAVYLCASSRDRVYGYTFGSGTRLTVV.

The chain is built from TRBV6-5 and TRBJ1-4, with D maybe TRBD1 (5 bases). Germline values: CDR1 MNHEY, CDR2 SVGAGI. This CDR3 comprises 14 residues. Deletions cut 8 bases from V and 5 bases from J, with 15 bases between. CDR3 DNA sequence: TGTGCCAGCGGGAGGGAGGGGAGGAATGAAAAACTGTTTTTT. This codes for CASGREGRNEKLFF.

The J gene is TRBJ1-2, the V gene TRBV10-3; no definite D call. V gave up 11 bases and J gave up 2 bases, with 12 bases separating them. CDR1 is ENHRY, CDR2 SYGVKD, per germline. The CDR3 covers 12 residues. The chain's CDR3 is CASHGENYGYTF. The CDR3 region has the DNA TGTGCCTCCCACGGGGAGAACTATGGCTACACCTTC.

CDR3 amino acids: CASSESLAGVYEQYF. The CDR3 DNA reads TGTGCCAGCAGTGAAAGCCTAGCGGGAGTATACGAGCAGTACTTC. The V gene is TRBV2, the J gene TRBJ2-7; the match to TRBD2 covers 10 bases. The CDR3 runs 15 residues. The junction had 5 bases not matched to a gene; V was cut back by 2 bases and J by 4 bases. Per the germline V gene, CDR1 is SNHLY and CDR2 is FYNNEI.